This T cell receptor beta chain was identified during a study of T-cell reconstitution after alpha-beta-depleted transplantation in children. The trim removed 11 bases at V and 7 bases at J, leaving 11 bases unmatched. The CDR3 has 13 residues. Whole-study findings and limits: Some patients showed high day-60 TCRbeta diversity, which derived from surviving recipient T cells and thymic progenitors.

Construction of the TCRbeta library involved unique molecular identifiers. TCRdb reprocessed the PCR reads with MiXCR, giving one entry per CDR3 protein. The data hold approximately 130,000 distinct CDR3 sequences, with about 9.9% observed a single time. In regard to this clonotype: Its antigen is not identified.

Here the sequenced sample was PBMCs, mostly from graft donor cells, taken 180 days after TCRalphabeta/CD19-depleted stem cell transplant. The sequence came from a girl under two years old who had a stem cell transplant for combined immunodeficiency, so the T cells may come from the graft donor. V usage is TRBV12-3 or TRBV12-4 and J usage is TRBJ2-7, with 10 positions matching TRBD2. The CDR3 loop reads CAGSTSGSKEQYF. DNA of the CDR3: TGTGCCGGATCGACTAGCGGGTCCAAGGAGCAGTACTTC.